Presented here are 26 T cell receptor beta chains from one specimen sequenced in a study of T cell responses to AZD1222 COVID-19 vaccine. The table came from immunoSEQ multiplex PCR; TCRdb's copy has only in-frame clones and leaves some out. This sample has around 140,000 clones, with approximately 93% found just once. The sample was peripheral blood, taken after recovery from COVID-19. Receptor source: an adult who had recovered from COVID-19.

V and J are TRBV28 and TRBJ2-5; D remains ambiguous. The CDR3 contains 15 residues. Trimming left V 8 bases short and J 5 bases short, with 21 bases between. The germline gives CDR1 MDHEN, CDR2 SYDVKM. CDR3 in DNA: TGTGCCAGCCGACCCCATCGGATGATGACGGAGACCCAGTACTTC. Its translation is CASRPHRMMTETQYF.

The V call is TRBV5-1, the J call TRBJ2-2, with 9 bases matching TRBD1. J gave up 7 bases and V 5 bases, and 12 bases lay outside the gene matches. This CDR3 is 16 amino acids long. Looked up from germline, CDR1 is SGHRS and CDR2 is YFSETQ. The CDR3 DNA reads TGCGCCAGCAGTTCCTCGGGACAGGGCGCGGGCGGGGAGCTGTTTTTT. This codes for CASSSSGQGAGGELFF.

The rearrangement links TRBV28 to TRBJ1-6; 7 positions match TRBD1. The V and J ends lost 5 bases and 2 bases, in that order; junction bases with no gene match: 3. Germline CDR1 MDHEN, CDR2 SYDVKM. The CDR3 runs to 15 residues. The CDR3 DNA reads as TGTGCCAGCAGTGACAGGGCAACCTATAATTCACCCCTCCACTTT. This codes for CASSDRATYNSPLHF.

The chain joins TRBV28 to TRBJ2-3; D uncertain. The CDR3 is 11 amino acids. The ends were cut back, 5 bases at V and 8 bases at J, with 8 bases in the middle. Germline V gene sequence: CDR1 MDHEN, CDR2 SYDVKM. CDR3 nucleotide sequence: TGTGCCAGCAGTCCCCTCGGTACGCAGTATTTT. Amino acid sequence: CASSPLGTQYF. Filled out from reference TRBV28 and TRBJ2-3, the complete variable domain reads DVKVTQSSRYLVKRTGEKVFLECVQDMDHENMFWYRQDPGLGLRLIYFSYDVKMKEKGDIPEGYSVSREKKERFSLILESASTNQTSMYLCASSPLGTQYFGPGTRLTVL.

The CDR3 region is CASSLGGQVNQPQHF. The CDR3 DNA follows: TGTGCCAGCAGCTTAGGGGGACAGGTCAATCAGCCCCAGCATTTT. The gene calls are TRBV11-2 and TRBJ1-5; 8 nucleotides agree with TRBD1. CDR3 length: 15 amino acids. With 1 base clipped from V and 3 bases from J, the junction kept 2 bases outside the gene matches. Germline V gene sequence: CDR1 SGHAT, CDR2 FQNNGV.

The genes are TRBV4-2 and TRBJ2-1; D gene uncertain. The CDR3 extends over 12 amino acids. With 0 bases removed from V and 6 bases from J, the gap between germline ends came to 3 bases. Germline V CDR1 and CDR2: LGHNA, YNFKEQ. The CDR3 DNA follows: TGTGCCAGCAGCCAAGACGTCAATGAGCAGTTCTTC. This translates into CASSQDVNEQFF.

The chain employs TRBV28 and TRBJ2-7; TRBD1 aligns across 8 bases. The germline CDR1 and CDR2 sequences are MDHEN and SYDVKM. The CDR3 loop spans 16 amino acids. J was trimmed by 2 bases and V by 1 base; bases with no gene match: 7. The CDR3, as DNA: TGTGCCAGCAGTTTATCAGGGGGCGGTGGCGCCTACGAGCAGTACTTC. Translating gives CASSLSGGGGAYEQYF.

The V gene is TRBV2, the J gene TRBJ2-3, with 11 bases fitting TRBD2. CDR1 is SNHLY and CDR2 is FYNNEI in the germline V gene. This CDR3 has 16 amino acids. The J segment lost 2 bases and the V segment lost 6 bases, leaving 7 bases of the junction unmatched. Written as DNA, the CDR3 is TGTGCCAGCAGAAGGGCTAGCGGGAGGCTCACAGATACGCAGTATTTT. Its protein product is CASRRASGRLTDTQYF.

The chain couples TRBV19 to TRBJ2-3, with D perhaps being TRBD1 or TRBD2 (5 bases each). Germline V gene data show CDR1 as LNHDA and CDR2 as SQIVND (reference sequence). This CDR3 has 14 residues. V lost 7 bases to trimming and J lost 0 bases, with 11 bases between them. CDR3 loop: CASKSGPSTDTQYF. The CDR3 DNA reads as TGTGCCAGTAAGTCGGGACCTAGCACAGATACGCAGTATTTT.

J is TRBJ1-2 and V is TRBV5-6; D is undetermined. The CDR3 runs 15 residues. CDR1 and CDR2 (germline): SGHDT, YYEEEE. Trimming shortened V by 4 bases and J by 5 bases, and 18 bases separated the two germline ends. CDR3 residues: CASSPLGRVGYGYTF. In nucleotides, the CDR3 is TGTGCCAGCAGCCCCTTAGGTCGCGTGGGGTATGGCTACACCTTC.

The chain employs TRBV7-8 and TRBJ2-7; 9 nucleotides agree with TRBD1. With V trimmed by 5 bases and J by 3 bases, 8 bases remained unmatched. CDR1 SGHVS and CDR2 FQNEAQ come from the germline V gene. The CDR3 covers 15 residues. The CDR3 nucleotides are TGTGCCAGCAGCAAGGGACAGGGTCTAAACTACGAGCAGTACTTC. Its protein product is CASSKGQGLNYEQYF.

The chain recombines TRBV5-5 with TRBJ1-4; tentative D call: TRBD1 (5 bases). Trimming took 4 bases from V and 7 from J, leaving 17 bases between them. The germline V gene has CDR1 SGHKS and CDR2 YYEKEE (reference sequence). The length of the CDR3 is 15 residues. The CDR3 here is CASSPGPGRTEKLFF. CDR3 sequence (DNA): TGTGCCAGCAGCCCGGGACCAGGGCGGACTGAAAAACTGTTTTTT.

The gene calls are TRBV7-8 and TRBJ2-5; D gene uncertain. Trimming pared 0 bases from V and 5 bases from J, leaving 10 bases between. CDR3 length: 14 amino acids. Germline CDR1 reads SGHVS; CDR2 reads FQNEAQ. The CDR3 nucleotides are TGTGCCAGCAGCTTAGCGCGACTGGTGGAGACCCAGTACTTC. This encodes CASSLARLVETQYF.

CDR3 coding DNA: TGTGCCAGCAGCTCGCCGAAGGGGCTTACTAATGAAAAACTGTTTTTT. It is translated as CASSSPKGLTNEKLFF. The V call is TRBV7-8, the J call TRBJ1-4, with D possibly being TRBD1 (5 bases). Per the germline V gene, CDR1 is SGHVS and CDR2 is FQNEAQ. The ends were cut back, 4 bases at V and 2 bases at J, with 14 bases in the middle. The CDR3 consists of 16 residues.

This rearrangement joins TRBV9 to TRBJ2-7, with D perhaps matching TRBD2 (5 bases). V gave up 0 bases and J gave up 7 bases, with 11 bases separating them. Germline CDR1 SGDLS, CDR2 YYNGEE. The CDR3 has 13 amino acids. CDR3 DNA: TGTGCCAGCAGCGTAGACGGCTCGGGGGAGCAGTACTTC. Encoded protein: CASSVDGSGEQYF.

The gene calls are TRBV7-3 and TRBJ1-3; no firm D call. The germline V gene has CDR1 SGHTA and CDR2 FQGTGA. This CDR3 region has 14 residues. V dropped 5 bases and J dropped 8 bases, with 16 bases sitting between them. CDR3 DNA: TGTGCCAGCAGCCCCGCCCAGTGGGTGGACACCATATATTTT. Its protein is CASSPAQWVDTIYF.

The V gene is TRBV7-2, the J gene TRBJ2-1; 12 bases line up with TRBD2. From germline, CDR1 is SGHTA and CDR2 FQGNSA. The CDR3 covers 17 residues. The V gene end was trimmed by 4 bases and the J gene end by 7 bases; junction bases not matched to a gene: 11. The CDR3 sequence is CASSSRSASGRANEQFF. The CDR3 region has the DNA TGTGCCAGCAGCTCACGGTCGGCTAGCGGGAGGGCGAATGAGCAGTTCTTC. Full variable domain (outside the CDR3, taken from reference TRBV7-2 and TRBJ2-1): GAGVSQSPSNKVTEKGKDVELRCDPISGHTALYWYRQSLGQGLEFLIYFQGNSAPDKSGLPSDRFSAERTGGSVSTLTIQRTQQEDSAVYLCASSSRSASGRANEQFFGPGTRLTVL.

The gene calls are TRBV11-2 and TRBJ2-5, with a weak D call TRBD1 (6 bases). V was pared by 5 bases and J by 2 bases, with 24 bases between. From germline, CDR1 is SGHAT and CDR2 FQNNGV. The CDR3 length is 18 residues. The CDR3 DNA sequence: TGTGCCAGCAGCCTACCCCCCTTGCCGGGACAAGCACAAGAGACCCAGTACTTC. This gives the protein CASSLPPLPGQAQETQYF.

The CDR3 sequence: CASSDYDTEAFF. CDR3 DNA: TGCGCCAGCAGTGATTACGACACTGAAGCTTTCTTT. V and J are TRBV10-1 and TRBJ1-1; no clear D. CDR3 length equals 12 residues. Trimming left V 3 bases short and J 3 bases short, with 5 bases between. Per the germline V gene, CDR1 is WNHNN and CDR2 is SYGVQD (reference sequence).

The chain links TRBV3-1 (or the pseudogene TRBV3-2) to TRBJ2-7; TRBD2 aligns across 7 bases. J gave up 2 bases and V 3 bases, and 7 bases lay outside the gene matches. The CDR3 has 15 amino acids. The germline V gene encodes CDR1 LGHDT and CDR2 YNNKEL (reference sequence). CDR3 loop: CASSHGLGPTYEQYF. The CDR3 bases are TGTGCCAGCAGCCACGGACTAGGGCCGACCTACGAGCAGTACTTC.

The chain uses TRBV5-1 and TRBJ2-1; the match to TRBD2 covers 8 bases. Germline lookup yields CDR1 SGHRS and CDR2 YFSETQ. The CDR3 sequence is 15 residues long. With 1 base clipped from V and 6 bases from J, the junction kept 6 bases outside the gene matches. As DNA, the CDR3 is TGCGCCAGCAGCTTGCGGGGGGGCGCCGGCAATGAGCAGTTCTTC. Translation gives CASSLRGGAGNEQFF.

CDR3 loop: CASSPLGEGSKHEQFF. CDR3 in DNA: TGTGCCAGCAGTCCCCTGGGAGAGGGAAGTAAGCATGAGCAGTTCTTC. This rearrangement joins TRBV28 to TRBJ2-1; possible D gene TRBD2, 5 bases. V was pared by 5 bases and J by 8 bases, with 22 bases between. Germline V gene sequence: CDR1 MDHEN, CDR2 SYDVKM. This CDR3 has 16 residues.

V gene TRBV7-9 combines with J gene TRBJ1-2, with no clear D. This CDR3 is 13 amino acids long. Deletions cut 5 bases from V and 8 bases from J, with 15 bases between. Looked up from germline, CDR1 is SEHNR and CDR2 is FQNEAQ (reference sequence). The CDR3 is CASSTTADRGYTF. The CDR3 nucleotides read TGTGCCAGCAGCACTACAGCGGACCGGGGCTACACCTTC.

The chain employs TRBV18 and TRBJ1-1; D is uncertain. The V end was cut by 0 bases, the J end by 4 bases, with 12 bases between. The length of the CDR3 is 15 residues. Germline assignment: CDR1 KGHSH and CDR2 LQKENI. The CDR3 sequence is CASSPPNPIGTEAFF. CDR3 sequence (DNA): TGTGCCAGCTCACCACCGAATCCCATTGGCACTGAAGCTTTCTTT.

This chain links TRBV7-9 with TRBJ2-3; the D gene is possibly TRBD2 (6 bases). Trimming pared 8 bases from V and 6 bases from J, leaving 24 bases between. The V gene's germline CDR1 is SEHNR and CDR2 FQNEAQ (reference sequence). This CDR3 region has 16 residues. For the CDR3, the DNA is TGTGCCAGCGGAGCCTCACAGGTGCGGCGGGACGATACGCAGTATTTT. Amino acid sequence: CASGASQVRRDDTQYF.

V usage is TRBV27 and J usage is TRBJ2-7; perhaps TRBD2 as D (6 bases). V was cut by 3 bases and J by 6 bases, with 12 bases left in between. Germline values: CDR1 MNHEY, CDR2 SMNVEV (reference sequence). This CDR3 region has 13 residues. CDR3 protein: CASSLDYRAEQYF. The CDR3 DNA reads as TGTGCCAGCAGTTTGGACTACCGGGCCGAGCAGTACTTC.